This TCR beta chain appears in the sequencing data of a study of OX40 agonist ivuxolimab in advanced cancers. Study information: Every patient in dose escalation had hepatocellular carcinoma, melanoma, renal cell or head and neck cancer. The mean age was approximately 60 years, ranging from roughly 23 to 90, with 65% to 90% of participants male. General study results and limits: Within 6 weeks, CD4+ and CD8+ blood T cells expanded clonally at 0.1 to 3.0 mg/kg.

Note on this clone: Antigen: not known.

This CDR3 spans 11 amino acids. With 5 bases removed from V and 8 bases from J, the gap between germline ends came to 9 bases. Germline-derived CDR1 and CDR2 are SNHLY and FYNNEI. Libraries were prepared by immunoSEQ multiplex PCR; TCRdb keeps only in-frame clonotypes and omits some of them. The top ten hold 2.8% of the sample, which has roughly 86,000 clones, around 91% seen once. Collection of blood occurred at baseline, at cycle 4 day 1, and at cycle 7 day 1. The chain carries TRBV2 and TRBJ1-2, with D hard to call. The TCR comes from an adult with an advanced solid tumor such as melanoma, head and neck, liver or kidney cancer. Specimen: CD4+ or CD8+ T cells sorted from blood, collected in a trial of the OX40 agonist ivuxolimab. As DNA, the CDR3 is TGTGCCAGCAGTACTTTGGGAGGCTACACCTTC. Residues: CASSTLGGYTF.